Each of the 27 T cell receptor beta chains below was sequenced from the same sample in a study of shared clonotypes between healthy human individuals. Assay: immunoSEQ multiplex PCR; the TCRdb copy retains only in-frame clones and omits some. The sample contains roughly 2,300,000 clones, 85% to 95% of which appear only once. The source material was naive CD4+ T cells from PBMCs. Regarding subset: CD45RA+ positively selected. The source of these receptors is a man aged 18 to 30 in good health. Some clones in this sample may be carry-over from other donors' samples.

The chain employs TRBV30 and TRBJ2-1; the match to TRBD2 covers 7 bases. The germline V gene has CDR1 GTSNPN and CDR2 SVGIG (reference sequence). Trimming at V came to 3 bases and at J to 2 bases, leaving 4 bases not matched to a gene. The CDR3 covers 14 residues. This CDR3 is CAWSELATYNEQFF. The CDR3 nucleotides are TGTGCCTGGAGCGAACTAGCGACCTACAATGAGCAGTTCTTC.

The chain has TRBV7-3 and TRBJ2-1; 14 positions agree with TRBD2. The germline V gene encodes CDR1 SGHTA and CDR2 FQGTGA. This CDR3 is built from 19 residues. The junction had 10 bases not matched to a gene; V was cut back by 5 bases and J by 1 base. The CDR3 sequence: CASSLQPGLAGVSYNEQFF. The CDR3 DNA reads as TGTGCCAGCAGCCTCCAACCGGGACTAGCGGGAGTGTCCTACAATGAGCAGTTCTTC. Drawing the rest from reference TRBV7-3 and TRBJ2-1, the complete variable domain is GAGVSQTPSNKVTEKGKYVELRCDPISGHTALYWYRQSLGQGPEFLIYFQGTGAADDSGLPNDRFFAVRPEGSVSTLKIQRTERGDSAVYLCASSLQPGLAGVSYNEQFFGPGTRLTVL.

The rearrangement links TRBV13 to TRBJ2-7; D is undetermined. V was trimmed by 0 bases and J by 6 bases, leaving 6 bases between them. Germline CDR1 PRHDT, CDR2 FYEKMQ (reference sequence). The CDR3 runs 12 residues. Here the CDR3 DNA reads TGTGCCAGCAGCTTAGGAGTGGGCGAGCAGTACTTC. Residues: CASSLGVGEQYF.

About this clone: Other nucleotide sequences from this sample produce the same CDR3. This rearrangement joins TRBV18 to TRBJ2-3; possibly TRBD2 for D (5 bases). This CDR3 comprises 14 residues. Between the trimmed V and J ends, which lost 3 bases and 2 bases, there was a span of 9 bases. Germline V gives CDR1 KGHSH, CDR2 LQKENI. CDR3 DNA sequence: TGTGCCAGCTCACCCGGACTTAACACAGATACGCAGTATTTT. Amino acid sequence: CASSPGLNTDTQYF.

The CDR3 protein is CASSDSRIAASEQYF. In DNA, the CDR3 is TGTGCCAGCAGTGACTCTCGGATTGCGGCATCCGAGCAGTACTTC. The chain has TRBV6-4 and TRBJ2-7; D is unresolved. Germline CDR1 and CDR2: MRHNA and SNTAGT. The CDR3 sequence is 15 residues long. V was cut by 0 bases and J by 6 bases, with 15 bases left in between.

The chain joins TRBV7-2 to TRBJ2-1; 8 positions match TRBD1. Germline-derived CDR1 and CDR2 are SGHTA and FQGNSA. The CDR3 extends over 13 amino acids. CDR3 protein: CATGTGSYNEQFF. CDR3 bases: TGTGCGACCGGGACAGGTTCATACAATGAGCAGTTCTTC.

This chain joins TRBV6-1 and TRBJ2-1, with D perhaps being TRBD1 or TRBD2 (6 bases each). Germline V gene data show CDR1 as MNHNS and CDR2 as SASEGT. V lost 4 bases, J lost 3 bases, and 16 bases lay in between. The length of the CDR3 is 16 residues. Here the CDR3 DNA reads TGTGCCAGCAGTGCTACAGGGTCCGGGGGCTACAATGAGCAGTTCTTC. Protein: CASSATGSGGYNEQFF.

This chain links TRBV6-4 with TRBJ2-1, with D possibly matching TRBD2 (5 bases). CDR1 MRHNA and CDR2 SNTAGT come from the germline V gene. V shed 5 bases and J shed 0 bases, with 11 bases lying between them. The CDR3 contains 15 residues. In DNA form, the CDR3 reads TGTGCCAGCAGTTACGAGGGAAGCTCCTACAATGAGCAGTTCTTC. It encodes CASSYEGSSYNEQFF.

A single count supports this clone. The CDR3 coding sequence is TGTGCCAGCAGCCAAGGCCTGTTGCTCCCCAAGGCAGATGAGCAGTTCTTC. Amino acids: CASSQGLLLPKADEQFF. V gene TRBV4-2 combines with J gene TRBJ2-1; D is undetermined. The CDR3 runs 17 residues. Trimming shortened V by 1 base and J by 8 bases, and 21 bases separated the two germline ends. Germline V gene data show CDR1 as LGHNA and CDR2 as YNFKEQ.

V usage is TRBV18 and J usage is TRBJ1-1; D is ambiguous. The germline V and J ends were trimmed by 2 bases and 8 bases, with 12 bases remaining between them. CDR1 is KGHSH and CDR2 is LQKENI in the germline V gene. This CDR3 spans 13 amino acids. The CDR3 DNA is TGTGCCAGCTCACCATGGACCTCCGGAGAAGCTTTCTTT. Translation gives CASSPWTSGEAFF. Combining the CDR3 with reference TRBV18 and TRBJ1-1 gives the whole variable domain NAGVMQNPRHLVRRRGQEARLRCSPMKGHSHVYWYRQLPEEGLKFMVYLQKENIIDESGMPKERFSAEFPKEGPSILRIQQVVRGDSAAYFCASSPWTSGEAFFGQGTRLTVV.

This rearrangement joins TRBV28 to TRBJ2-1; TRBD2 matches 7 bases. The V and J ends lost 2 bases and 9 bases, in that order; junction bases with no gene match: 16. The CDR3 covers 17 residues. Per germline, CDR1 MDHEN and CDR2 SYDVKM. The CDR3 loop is CASSLRAKAGRSGEQFF. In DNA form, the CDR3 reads TGTGCCAGCAGTTTAAGGGCTAAAGCGGGGCGCTCGGGTGAGCAGTTCTTC.

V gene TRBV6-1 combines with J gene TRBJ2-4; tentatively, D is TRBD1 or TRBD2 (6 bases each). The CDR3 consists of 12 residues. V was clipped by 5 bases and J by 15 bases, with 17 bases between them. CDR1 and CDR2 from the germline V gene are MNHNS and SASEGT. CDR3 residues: CASSMPGATGYF. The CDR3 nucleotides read TGTGCCAGCAGTATGCCGGGGGCAACGGGGTACTTC.

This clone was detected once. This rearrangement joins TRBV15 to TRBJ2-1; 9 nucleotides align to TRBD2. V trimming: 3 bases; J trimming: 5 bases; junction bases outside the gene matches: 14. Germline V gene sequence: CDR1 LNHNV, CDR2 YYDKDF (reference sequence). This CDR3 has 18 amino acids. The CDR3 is CATSRSGGSSGRNNEQFF. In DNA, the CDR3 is TGTGCCACCAGCAGGTCCGGGGGGAGTAGCGGGAGAAACAATGAGCAGTTCTTC.

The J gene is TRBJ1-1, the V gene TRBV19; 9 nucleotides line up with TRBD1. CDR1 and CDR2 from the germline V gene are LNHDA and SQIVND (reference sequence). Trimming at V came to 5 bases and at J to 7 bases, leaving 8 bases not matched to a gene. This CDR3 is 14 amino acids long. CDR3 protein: CASSARGTGFEAFF. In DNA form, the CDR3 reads TGTGCCAGTAGTGCCAGAGGGACAGGGTTTGAAGCTTTCTTT.

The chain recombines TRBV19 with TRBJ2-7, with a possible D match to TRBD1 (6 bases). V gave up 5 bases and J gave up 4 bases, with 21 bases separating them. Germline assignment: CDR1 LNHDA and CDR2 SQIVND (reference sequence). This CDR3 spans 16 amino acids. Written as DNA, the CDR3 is TGTGCCAGTAGTCTCGTATATTCAATCAGGGGTTACGAGCAGTACTTC. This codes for CASSLVYSIRGYEQYF. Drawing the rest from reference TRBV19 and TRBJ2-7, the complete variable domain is DGGITQSPKYLFRKEGQNVTLSCEQNLNHDAMYWYRQDPGQGLRLIYYSQIVNDFQKGDIAEGYSVSREKKESFPLTVTSAQKNPTAFYLCASSLVYSIRGYEQYFGPGTRLTVT.

The CDR3, as DNA: TGTGCCAGCTCCCTTGGCAACAAACAAGAGACCCAGTACTTC. Amino acid sequence: CASSLGNKQETQYF. The rearrangement uses TRBV18 and TRBJ2-5; D ambiguous. Germline V CDR1 and CDR2: KGHSH, LQKENI. V lost 6 bases and J 2 bases, leaving 13 bases between the germline ends. The CDR3 has 14 amino acids.

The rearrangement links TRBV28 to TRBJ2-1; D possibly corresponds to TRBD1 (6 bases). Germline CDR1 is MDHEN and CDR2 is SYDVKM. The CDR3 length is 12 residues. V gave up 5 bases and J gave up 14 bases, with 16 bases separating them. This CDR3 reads CASSQTGTPKFF. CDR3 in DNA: TGTGCCAGCAGTCAAACAGGGACCCCGAAGTTCTTC.

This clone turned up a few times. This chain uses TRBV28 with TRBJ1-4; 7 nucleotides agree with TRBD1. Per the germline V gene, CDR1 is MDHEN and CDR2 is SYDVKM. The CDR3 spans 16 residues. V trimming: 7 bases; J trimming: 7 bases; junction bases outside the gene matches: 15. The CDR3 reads CASIDSRTGWGEKLFF. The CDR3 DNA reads TGTGCCAGCATCGATTCTAGGACAGGCTGGGGTGAAAAACTGTTTTTT.

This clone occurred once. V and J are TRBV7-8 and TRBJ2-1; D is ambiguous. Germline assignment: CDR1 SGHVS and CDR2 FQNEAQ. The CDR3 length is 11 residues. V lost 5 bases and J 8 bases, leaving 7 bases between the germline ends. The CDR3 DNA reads TGTGCCAGCAGCGAAAGACATGAGCAGTTCTTC. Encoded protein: CASSERHEQFF.

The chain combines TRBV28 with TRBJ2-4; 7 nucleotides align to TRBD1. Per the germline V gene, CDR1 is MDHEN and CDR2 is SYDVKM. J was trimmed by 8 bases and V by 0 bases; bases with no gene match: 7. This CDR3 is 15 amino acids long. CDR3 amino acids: CASSLWGDRGDIQYF. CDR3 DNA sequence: TGTGCCAGCAGTTTATGGGGGGACAGAGGTGACATTCAGTACTTC.

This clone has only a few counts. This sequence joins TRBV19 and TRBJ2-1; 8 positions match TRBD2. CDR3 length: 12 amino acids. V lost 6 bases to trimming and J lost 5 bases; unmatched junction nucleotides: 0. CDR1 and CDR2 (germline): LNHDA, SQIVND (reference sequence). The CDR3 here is CASSGRDNEQFF. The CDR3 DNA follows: TGTGCCAGTAGCGGGAGGGACAATGAGCAGTTCTTC. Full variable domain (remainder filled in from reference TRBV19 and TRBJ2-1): DGGITQSPKYLFRKEGQNVTLSCEQNLNHDAMYWYRQDPGQGLRLIYYSQIVNDFQKGDIAEGYSVSREKKESFPLTVTSAQKNPTAFYLCASSGRDNEQFFGPGTRLTVL.

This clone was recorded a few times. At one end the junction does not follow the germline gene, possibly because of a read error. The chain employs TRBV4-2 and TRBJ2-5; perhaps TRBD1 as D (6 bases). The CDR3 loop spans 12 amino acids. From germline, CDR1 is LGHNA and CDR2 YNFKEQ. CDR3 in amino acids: CASGWLGAEPNF. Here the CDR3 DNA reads TGTGCCAGCGGGTGGTTGGGGGCCGAACCTAACTTC.

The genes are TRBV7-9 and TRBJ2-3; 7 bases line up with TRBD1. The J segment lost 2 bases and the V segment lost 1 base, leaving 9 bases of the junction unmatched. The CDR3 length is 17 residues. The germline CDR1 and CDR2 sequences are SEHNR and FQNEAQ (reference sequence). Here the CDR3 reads CASSLVVGQGVTDTQYF. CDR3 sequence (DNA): TGTGCCAGCAGCTTAGTAGTAGGGCAGGGGGTCACAGATACGCAGTATTTT.

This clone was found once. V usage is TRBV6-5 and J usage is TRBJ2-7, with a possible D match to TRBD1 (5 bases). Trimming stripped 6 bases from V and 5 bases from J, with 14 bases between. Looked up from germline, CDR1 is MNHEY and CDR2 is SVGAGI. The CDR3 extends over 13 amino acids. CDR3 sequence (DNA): TGTGCCAGCAGACGTATACAGGAAAACGAGCAGTACTTC. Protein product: CASRRIQENEQYF.

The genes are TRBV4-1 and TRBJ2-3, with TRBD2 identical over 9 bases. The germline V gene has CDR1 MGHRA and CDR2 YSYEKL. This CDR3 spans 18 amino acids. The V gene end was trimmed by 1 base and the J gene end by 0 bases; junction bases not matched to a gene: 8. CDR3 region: CASSQGRAGGLSTDTQYF. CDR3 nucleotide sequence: TGCGCCAGCAGCCAAGGTCGAGCGGGGGGACTCAGCACAGATACGCAGTATTTT.

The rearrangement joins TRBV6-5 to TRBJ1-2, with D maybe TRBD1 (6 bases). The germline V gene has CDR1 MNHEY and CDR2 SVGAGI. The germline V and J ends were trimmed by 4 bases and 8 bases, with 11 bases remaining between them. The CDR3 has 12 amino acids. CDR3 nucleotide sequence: TGTGCCAGCAGTTTGCTCGGGGGCGGCTACACCTTC. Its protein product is CASSLLGGGYTF.

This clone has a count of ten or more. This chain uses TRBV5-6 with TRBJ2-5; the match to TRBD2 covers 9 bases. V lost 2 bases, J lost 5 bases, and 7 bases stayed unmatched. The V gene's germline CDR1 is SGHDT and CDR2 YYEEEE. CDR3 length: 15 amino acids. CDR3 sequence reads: CASSFIAGARETQYF. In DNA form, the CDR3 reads TGTGCCAGCAGCTTCATAGCGGGAGCCCGCGAGACCCAGTACTTC.